This record looks at one TCR beta chain sequence and its context. The CDR3 extends over 16 amino acids. Germline assignment: CDR1 SGHKS and CDR2 YYEKEE (reference sequence). The trim removed 4 bases at V and 4 bases at J, leaving 3 bases unmatched. This record belongs to a study of blood T cell repertoires in COVID-19. Assay: immunoSEQ multiplex PCR; the TCRdb copy retains only in-frame clones and omits some. Of 400,000 or so clones in the sample, 70% to 90% are singletons; the top ten hold 0.7% to 1%. The clonotype originates from a man between 18 and 35 years old with COVID-19, enrolled during active disease. Material: peripheral blood. The rearrangement uses TRBV5-5 and TRBJ2-3; TRBD2 agrees at 16 bases. The CDR3 loop is CASSLGLAGGPDTQYF. DNA of the CDR3: TGTGCCAGCAGCCTGGGACTAGCGGGAGGGCCAGATACGCAGTATTTT.